This T cell receptor beta chain is drawn from a study of control samples from healthy donors and cancer patients. V was pared by 7 bases and J by 1 base, with 17 bases between. CDR3 length: 16 residues. Germline CDR1 MDHEN, CDR2 SYDVKM. Using immunoSEQ multiplex PCR, the repertoire was profiled, and TCRdb retains in-frame clones only, with some absent. Of some 410,000 clones listed, more than 80% are singletons. The material sequenced was PBMCs. The chain is built from TRBV28 and TRBJ1-5; no clear D gene. This TCR came from a man in his forties or fifties with head and neck cancer. In nucleotides, the CDR3 is TGTGCCAGCACTATTTCCTACGGAGAAAGCAATCAGCCCCAGCATTTT. Its protein product is CASTISYGESNQPQHF.